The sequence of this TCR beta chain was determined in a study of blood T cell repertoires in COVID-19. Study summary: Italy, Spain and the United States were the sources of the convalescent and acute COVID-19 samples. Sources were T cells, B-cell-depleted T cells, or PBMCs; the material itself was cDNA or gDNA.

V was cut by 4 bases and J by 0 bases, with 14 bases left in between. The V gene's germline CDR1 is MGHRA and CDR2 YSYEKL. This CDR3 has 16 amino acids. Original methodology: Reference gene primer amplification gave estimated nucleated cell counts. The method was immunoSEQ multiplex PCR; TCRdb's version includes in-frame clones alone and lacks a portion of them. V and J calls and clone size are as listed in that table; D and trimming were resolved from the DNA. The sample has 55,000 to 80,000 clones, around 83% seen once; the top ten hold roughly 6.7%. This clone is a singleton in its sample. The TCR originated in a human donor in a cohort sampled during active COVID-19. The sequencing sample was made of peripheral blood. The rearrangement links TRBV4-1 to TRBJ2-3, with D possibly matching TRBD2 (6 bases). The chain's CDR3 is CASSPFGLTSTDTQYF. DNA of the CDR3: TGCGCCAGCAGCCCTTTTGGACTAACTAGCACAGATACGCAGTATTTT.